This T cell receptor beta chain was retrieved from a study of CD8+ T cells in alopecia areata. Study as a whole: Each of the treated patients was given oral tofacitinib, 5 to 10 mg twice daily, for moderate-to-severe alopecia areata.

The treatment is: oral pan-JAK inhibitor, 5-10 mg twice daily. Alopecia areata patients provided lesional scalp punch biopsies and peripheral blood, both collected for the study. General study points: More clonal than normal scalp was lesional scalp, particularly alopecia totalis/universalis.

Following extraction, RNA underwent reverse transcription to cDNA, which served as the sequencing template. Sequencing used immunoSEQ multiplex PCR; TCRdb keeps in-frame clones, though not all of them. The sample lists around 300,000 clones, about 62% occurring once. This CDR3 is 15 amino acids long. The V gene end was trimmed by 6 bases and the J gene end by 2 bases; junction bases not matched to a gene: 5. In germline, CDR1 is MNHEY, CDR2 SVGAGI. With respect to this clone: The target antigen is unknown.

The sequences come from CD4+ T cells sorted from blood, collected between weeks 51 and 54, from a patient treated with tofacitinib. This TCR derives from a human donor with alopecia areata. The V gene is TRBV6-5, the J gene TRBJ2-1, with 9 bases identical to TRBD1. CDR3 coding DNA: TGTGCCAGCAGCCAAACAGGGGGCCCCTACAATGAGCAGTTCTTC. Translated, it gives CASSQTGGPYNEQFF.